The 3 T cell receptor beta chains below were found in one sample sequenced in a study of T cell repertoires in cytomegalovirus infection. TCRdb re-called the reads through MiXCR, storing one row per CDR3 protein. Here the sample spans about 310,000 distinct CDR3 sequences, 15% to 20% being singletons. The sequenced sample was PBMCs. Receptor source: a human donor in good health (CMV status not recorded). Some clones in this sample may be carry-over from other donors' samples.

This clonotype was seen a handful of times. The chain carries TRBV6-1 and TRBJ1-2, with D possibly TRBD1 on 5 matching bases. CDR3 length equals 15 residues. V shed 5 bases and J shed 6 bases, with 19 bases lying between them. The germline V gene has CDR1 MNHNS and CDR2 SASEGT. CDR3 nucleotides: TGTGCCAGCAGTTCATTCTTCCAGGGTTTTGATGGCTACACCTTC. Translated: CASSSFFQGFDGYTF.

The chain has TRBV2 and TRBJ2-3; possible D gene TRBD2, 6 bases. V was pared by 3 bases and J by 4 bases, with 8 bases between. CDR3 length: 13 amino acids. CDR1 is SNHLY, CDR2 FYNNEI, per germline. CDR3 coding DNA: TGTGCCAGCAGTGACTCGGGGGCAGATACGCAGTATTTT. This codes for CASSDSGADTQYF.

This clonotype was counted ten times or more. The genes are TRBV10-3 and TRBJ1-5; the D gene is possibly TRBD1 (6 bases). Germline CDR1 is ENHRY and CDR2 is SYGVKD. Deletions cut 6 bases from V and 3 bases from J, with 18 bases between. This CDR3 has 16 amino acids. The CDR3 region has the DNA TGTGCCATCAGCGATCGAGCCAGGGGAACCAATCAGCCCCAGCATTTT. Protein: CAISDRARGTNQPQHF.